This TCR beta chain was captured in a study of post-analysis software for immune sequencing data. Study-wide context: There were relapsing-remitting, secondary progressive and progressive-relapsing multiple sclerosis among the disease courses included. Points from the study as a whole: F measure grouped same-batch samples tightly together. Compared against controls, patients with multiple sclerosis displayed significantly lower normalized Chao1 diversity. Elevated frequency relative to controls characterized roughly five TRBV segments in patients, TRBV5-6, TRBV5-1 and TRBV20-1 among them.

This CDR3 region has 13 residues. CDR1 and CDR2 (germline): ENHRY, SYGVKD. V was cut by 6 bases and J by 0 bases, with 8 bases left in between. For this clonotype: Its antigen is unknown.

Tagging with unique molecular identifiers was a feature of the TCR beta cDNA libraries. Each CDR3 protein is one row after TCRdb ran MiXCR on the PCR reads. The sample records about 820,000 distinct CDR3 sequences, around 53% being singletons. The chain links TRBV10-3 to TRBJ1-1; D gene ambiguous. The TCR originated in a girl aged 10 to 17 with multiple sclerosis. The material sequenced was blood. The CDR3 loop reads CAIRRGMNTEAFF. CDR3 nucleotides: TGTGCCATCAGAAGAGGGATGAACACTGAAGCTTTCTTT.